This is a list of T cell receptor beta chains from one sample in a study of post-analysis software for immune sequencing data. TCRdb re-called the PCR reads with MiXCR, one entry per CDR3 protein. The sample includes fewer than 850,000 distinct CDR3 sequences, just under 30% seen only once; the top ten take about 0.5%. Sequencing input: blood. The receptors were sampled from a girl aged 5 to 17 with multiple sclerosis. CDR3s include the opening cysteine and the closing phenylalanine or tryptophan. D genes are given only for firm matches. Size values are once, few and many counts, or a class for expanded clones, and some rows have none.

>NA|TRBJ2-1|TRBV6-6|TRBD2
CASIRLAGGERFF
TGTGCCAGCATTCGACTAGCGGGCGGGGAGCGGTTCTTC
>few|TRBJ2-3|TRBV20-1|NA
CSASHTDTQYF
TGCAGTGCGTCCCACACAGATACGCAGTATTTT
>NA|TRBJ2-4|TRBV3-1|NA
CASSQAENIQYF
TGTGCCAGCAGCCAAGCTGAAAACATTCAGTACTTC
>few|TRBJ2-1|TRBV6-2/TRBV6-3|NA
CAGAPGRLTYNEQFF
TGTGCCGGGGCTCCGGGCCGCCTTACCTACAATGAGCAGTTCTTC
>NA|TRBJ1-1|TRBV9|NA
CASSALGRVKNTEAFF
TGTGCCAGCAGCGCCCTGGGCAGGGTGAAAAACACTGAAGCTTTCTTT
>NA|TRBJ1-1|TRBV2|NA
CASNLGYTEAFF
TGTGCCAGCAACTTGGGATACACTGAAGCTTTCTTT
>NA|TRBJ1-5|TRBV10-3|NA
CAISDPWDQPQHF
TGTGCCATCAGTGATCCCTGGGATCAGCCCCAGCATTTT
>NA|TRBJ2-3|TRBV20-1|NA
CSASPGVSTDTQYF
TGCAGTGCTAGTCCAGGGGTTTCCACAGATACGCAGTATTTT
>NA|TRBJ1-1|TRBV12-3/TRBV12-4|TRBD1
CASSFQGVGTEAFF
TGTGCCAGCAGCTTTCAGGGGGTTGGGACTGAAGCTTTCTTT
>NA|TRBJ1-1|TRBV20-1|NA
CSARVRSGRGGTEAFF
TGCAGTGCTAGAGTCCGTAGTGGAAGAGGTGGCACTGAAGCTTTCTTT
>NA|TRBJ2-3|TRBV4-1|NA
CASSDGRETDTQYF
TGCGCCAGCAGCGATGGCAGGGAAACAGATACGCAGTATTTT
>few|TRBJ2-7|TRBV27|NA
CASSFVPSSYEQYF
TGTGCCAGCAGTTTCGTCCCGAGCTCCTACGAGCAGTACTTC
>many|TRBJ2-7|TRBV29-1|TRBD2
CSFWGTSRLEQYF
TGCAGCTTCTGGGGGACTAGCCGCCTCGAGCAGTACTTC
>NA|TRBJ2-5|TRBV5-5|NA
CASSFYPTGQETQYF
TGTGCCAGCAGCTTTTATCCGACGGGACAAGAGACCCAGTACTTC
>NA|TRBJ2-5|TRBV28|NA
CASSFQGRLGETQYF
TGTGCCAGCAGTTTCCAGGGGAGGCTCGGGGAGACCCAGTACTTC
>few|TRBJ2-5|TRBV7-2|NA
CASAAGETQYF
TGTGCCAGCGCCGCGGGAGAGACCCAGTACTTC
>NA|TRBJ2-3|TRBV20-1|TRBD1
CSASQWDRVTDTQYF
TGCAGTGCTAGTCAGTGGGACAGGGTAACAGATACGCAGTATTTT
>few|TRBJ2-1|TRBV20-1|NA
CSAPKTQTAYNEQFF
TGCAGTGCTCCCAAAACCCAAACAGCCTACAATGAGCAGTTCTTC
>NA|TRBJ2-7|TRBV20-1|TRBD2
CSAPVLAVGGEQYF
TGCAGTGCCCCAGTCCTAGCGGTCGGCGGCGAGCAGTACTTC
>NA|TRBJ2-3|TRBV2|TRBD2
CASSEGRLAGTDTQYF
TGTGCCAGCAGTGAAGGACGGCTAGCGGGCACAGATACGCAGTATTTT
>few|TRBJ2-5|TRBV6-1|TRBD2
CASSGVEAGRYQETQYF
TGTGCCAGCAGTGGGGTAGAAGCGGGGAGATACCAAGAGACCCAGTACTTC
>once|TRBJ2-1|TRBV12-3/TRBV12-4|NA
CASSFDSRQQFF
TGTGCCAGCAGTTTTGACAGTCGGCAGCAGTTCTTC
>once|TRBJ2-1|TRBV20-1|NA
CSARSTSKIDEQFF
TGCAGTGCTAGATCCACTAGTAAGATCGATGAGCAGTTCTTC
>few|TRBJ2-5|TRBV5-1|NA
CASSLSLAPQTQYF
TGCGCCAGCAGCTTATCCCTTGCCCCCCAGACCCAGTACTTC
>few|TRBJ2-3|TRBV9|NA
CASSARIGTDTQYF
TGTGCCAGCAGCGCCCGGATCGGGACAGATACGCAGTATTTT
>NA|TRBJ2-7|TRBV7-2|TRBD1
CASSLEEGTGSSSYEQYF
TGTGCCAGCAGCTTAGAAGAGGGGACAGGGTCGAGCTCCTACGAGCAGTACTTC
>NA|TRBJ2-7|TRBV20-1|TRBD2
CSATREDAYNEQYF
TGCAGTGCTACTCGGGAGGACGCGTACAATGAGCAGTACTTC
>few|TRBJ1-2|TRBV6-6|TRBD1
CASRQTRQGRNGYTF
TGTGCCAGCAGACAGACCCGACAGGGGAGAAATGGCTACACCTTC
>few|TRBJ2-1|TRBV10-3|NA
CAISSSGLSTYNEQFF
TGTGCCATCAGTTCTAGTGGACTGAGCACCTACAATGAGCAGTTCTTC
>NA|TRBJ2-3|TRBV20-1|NA
CSASIKDTDTQYF
TGCAGTGCTAGTATAAAGGACACAGATACGCAGTATTTT